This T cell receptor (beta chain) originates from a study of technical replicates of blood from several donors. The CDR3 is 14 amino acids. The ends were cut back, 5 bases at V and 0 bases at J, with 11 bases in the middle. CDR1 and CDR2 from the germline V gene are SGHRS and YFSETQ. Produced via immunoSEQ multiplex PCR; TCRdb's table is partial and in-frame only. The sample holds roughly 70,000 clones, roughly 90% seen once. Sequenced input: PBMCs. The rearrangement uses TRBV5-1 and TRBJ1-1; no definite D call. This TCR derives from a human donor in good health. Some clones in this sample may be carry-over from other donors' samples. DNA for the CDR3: TGCGCCAGCAGGACCACCACAGTGAACACTGAAGCTTTCTTT. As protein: CASRTTTVNTEAFF.